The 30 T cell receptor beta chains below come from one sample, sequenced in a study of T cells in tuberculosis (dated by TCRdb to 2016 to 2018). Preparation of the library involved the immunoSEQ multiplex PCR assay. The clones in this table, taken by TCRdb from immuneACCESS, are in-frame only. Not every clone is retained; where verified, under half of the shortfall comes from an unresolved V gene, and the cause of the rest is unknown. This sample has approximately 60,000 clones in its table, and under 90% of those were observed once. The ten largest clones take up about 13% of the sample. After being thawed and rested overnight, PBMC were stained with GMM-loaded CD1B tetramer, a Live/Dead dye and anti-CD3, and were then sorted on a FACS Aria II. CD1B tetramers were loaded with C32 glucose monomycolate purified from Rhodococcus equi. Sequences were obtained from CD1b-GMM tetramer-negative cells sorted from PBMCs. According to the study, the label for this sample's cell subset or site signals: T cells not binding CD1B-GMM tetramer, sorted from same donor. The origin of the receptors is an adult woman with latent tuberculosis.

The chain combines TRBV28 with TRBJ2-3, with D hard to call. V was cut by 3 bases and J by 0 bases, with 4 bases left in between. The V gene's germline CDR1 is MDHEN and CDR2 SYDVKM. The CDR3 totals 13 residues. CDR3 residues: CASSFPSTDTQYF. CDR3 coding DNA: TGTGCCAGCAGTTTCCCTAGCACAGATACGCAGTATTTT.

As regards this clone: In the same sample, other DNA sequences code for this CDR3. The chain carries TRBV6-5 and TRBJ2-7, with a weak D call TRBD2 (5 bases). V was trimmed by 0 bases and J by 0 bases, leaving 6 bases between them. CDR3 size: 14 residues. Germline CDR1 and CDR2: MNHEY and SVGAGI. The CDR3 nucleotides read TGTGCCAGCAGTTACTCGGGGAGCTCCTACGAGCAGTACTTC. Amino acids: CASSYSGSSYEQYF.

The CDR3 is CASVRTPDTGELFF. The CDR3 DNA reads as TGTGCCAGCGTCCGGACTCCCGACACCGGGGAGCTGTTTTTT. The genes are TRBV6-1 and TRBJ2-2; D is perhaps TRBD2 (5 bases). The CDR3 sequence is 14 residues long. V lost 8 bases to trimming and J lost 3 bases, with 13 bases between them. The V gene's germline CDR1 is MNHNS and CDR2 SASEGT.

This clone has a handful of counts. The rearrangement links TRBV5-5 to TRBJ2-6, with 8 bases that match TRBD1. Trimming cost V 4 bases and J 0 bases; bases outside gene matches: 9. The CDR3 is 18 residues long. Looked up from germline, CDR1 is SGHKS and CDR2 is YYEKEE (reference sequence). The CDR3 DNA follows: TGTGCCAGCAGCCCCCTAGGACAGGGTTCCTCTGGGGCCAACGTCCTGACTTTC. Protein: CASSPLGQGSSGANVLTF.

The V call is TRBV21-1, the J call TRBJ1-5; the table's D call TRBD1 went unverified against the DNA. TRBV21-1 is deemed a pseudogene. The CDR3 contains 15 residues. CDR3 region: CASSRQGAGNQPQHF. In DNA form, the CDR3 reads TGTGCCAGCAGCAGACAGGGGGCTGGCAATCAGCCCCAGCATTTT.

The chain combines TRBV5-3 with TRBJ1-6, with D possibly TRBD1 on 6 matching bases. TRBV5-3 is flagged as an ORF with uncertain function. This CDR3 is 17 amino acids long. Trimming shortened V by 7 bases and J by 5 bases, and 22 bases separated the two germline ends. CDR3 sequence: CARLHTGIFFHNSPLHF. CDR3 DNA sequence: TGTGCCAGACTCCACACAGGGATATTTTTTCATAATTCACCCCTCCACTTT.

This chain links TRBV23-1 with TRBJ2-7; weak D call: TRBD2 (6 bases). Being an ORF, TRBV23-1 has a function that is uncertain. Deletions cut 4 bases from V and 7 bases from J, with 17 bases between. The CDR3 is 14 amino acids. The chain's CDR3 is CASSRPRREREQYF. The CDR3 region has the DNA TGCGCCAGCAGTCGACCTCGGAGGGAGCGAGAGCAGTACTTC.

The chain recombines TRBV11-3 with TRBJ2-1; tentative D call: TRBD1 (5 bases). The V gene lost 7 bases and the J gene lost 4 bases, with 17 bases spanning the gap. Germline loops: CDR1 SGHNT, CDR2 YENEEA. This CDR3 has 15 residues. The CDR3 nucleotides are TGTGCCAGCACCTATGCCGGACAAGGGTACAATGAGCAGTTCTTC. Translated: CASTYAGQGYNEQFF.

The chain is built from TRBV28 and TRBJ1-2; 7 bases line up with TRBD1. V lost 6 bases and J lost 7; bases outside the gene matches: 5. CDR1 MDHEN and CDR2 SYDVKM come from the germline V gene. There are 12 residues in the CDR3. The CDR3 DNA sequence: TGTGCCAGCAGATCCCGACAGGGTGGCTACACCTTC. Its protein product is CASRSRQGGYTF.

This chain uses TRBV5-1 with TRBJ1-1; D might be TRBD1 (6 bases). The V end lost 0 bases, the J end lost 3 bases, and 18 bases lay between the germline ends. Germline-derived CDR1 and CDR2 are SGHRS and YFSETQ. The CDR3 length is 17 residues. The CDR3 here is CASSLGAGVRVDTEAFF. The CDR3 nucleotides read TGCGCCAGCAGCTTGGGGGCAGGGGTACGAGTAGACACTGAAGCTTTCTTT.

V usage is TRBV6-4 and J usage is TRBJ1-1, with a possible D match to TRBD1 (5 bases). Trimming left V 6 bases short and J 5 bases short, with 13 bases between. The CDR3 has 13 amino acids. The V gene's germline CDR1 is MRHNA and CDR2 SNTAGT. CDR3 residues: CASSPTVGTEAFF. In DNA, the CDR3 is TGTGCCAGCAGCCCGACAGTCGGAACTGAAGCTTTCTTT.

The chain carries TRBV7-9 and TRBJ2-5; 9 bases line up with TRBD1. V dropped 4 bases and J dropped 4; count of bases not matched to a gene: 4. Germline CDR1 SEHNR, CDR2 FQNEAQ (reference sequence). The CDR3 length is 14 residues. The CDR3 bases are TGTGCCAGCAGCTCCCGGGACAGGGTAGAGACCCAGTACTTC. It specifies CASSSRDRVETQYF.

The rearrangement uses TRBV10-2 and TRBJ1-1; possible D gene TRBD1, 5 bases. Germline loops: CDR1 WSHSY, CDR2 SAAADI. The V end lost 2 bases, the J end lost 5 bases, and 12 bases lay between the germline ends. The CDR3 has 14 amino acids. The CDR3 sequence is CASSERKRGTEAFF. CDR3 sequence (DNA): TGCGCCAGCAGTGAGCGGAAACGGGGGACTGAAGCTTTCTTT.

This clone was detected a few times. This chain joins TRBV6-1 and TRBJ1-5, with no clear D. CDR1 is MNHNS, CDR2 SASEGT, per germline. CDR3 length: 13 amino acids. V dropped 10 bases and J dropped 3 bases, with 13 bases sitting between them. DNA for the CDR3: TGTGCCACGGTCGAAATGTACAATCAGCCCCAGCATTTT. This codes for CATVEMYNQPQHF.

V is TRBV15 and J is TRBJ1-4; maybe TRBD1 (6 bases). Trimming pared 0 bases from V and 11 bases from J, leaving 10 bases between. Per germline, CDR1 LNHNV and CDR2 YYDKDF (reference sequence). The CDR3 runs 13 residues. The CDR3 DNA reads TGTGCCACCAGCAGAGAGGGGAGGGGGAAACTGTTTTTT. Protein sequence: CATSREGRGKLFF. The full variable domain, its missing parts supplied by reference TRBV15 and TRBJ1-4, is DAMVIQNPRYQVTQFGKPVTLSCSQTLNHNVMYWYQQKSSQAPKLLFHYYDKDFNNEADTPDNFQSRRPNTSFCFLDIRSPGLGDTAMYLCATSREGRGKLFFGSGTQLSVL.

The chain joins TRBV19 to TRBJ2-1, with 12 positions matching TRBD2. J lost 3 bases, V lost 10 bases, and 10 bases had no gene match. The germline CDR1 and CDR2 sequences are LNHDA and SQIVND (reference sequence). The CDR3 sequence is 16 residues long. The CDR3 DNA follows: TGTGCCACCCTAGGGACTAGCGGGCCTATCTACAATGAGCAGTTCTTC. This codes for CATLGTSGPIYNEQFF.

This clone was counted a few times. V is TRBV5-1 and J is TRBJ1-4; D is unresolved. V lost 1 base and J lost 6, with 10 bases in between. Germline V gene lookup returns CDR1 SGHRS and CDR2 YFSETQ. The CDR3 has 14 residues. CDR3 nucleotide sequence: TGCGCCAGCAGCTTGCGTCAGCGTTATGAAAAACTGTTTTTT. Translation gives CASSLRQRYEKLFF. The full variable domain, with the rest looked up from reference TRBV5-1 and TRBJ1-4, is KAGVTQTPRYLIKTRGQQVTLSCSPISGHRSVSWYQQTPGQGLQFLFEYFSETQRNKGNFPGRFSGRQFSNSRSEMNVSTLELGDSALYLCASSLRQRYEKLFFGSGTQLSVL.

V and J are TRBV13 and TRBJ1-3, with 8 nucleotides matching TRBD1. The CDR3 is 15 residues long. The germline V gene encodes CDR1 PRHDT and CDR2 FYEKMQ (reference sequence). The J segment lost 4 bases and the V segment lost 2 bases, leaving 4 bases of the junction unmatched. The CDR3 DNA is TGTGCCAGCAGCTTAACCAGGGGGCCAGGAAACACCATATATTTT. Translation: CASSLTRGPGNTIYF. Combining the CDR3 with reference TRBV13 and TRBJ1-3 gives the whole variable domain AAGVIQSPRHLIKEKRETATLKCYPIPRHDTVYWYQQGPGQDPQFLISFYEKMQSDKGSIPDRFSAQQFSDYHSELNMSSLELGDSALYFCASSLTRGPGNTIYFGEGSWLTVV.

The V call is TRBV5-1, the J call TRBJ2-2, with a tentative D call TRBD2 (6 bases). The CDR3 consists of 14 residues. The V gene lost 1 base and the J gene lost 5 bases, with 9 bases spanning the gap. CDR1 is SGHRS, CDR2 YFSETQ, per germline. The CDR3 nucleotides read TGCGCCAGCAGCTTGTATCGGGGGACCGGGGAGCTGTTTTTT. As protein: CASSLYRGTGELFF.

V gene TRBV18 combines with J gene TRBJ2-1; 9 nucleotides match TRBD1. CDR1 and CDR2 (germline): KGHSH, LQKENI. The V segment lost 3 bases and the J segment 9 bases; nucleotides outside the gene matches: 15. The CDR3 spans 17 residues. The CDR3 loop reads CASSPPGTGLPGTEQFF. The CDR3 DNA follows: TGTGCCAGCTCACCCCCCGGGACAGGGCTACCGGGCACTGAGCAGTTCTTC.

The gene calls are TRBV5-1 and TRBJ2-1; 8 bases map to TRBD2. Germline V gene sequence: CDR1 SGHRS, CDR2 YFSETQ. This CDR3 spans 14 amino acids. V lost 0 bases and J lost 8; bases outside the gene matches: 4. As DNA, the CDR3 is TGCGCCAGCAGCTTGGGCCTAGCGGGCGATGAGCAGTTCTTC. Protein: CASSLGLAGDEQFF.

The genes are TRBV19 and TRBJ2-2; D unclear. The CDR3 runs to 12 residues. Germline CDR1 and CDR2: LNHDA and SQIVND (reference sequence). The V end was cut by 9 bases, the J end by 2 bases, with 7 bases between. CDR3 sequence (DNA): TGTGCCAGCCGACACAACACCGGGGAGCTGTTTTTT. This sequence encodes CASRHNTGELFF.

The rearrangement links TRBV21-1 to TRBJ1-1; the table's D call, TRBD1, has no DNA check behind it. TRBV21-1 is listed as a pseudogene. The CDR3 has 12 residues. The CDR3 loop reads CASSKAQGEAFF. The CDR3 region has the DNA TGTGCCAGCAGCAAAGCTCAGGGTGAAGCTTTCTTT.

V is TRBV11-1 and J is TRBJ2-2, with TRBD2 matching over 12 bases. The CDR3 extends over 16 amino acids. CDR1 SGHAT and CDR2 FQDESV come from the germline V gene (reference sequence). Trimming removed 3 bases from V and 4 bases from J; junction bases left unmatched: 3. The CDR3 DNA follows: TGTGCCAGCAGCTTCGGACTAGCGGGAAGCACCGGGGAGCTGTTTTTT. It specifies CASSFGLAGSTGELFF.

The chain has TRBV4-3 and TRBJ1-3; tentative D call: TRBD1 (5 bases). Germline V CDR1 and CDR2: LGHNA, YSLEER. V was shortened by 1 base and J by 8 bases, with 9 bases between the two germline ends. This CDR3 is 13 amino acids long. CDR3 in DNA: TGCGCCAGCAGCCAAGGTGCGGGGGACACCATATATTTT. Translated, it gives CASSQGAGDTIYF.

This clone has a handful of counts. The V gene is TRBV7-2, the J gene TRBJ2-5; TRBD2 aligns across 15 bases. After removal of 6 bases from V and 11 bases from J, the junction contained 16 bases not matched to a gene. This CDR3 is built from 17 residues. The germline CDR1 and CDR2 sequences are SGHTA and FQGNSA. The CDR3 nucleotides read TGTGCCAGCAGGTCCGGGACTAGCGGGGGGTCCCCCGGGGAGCAGTACTTC. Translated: CASRSGTSGGSPGEQYF.

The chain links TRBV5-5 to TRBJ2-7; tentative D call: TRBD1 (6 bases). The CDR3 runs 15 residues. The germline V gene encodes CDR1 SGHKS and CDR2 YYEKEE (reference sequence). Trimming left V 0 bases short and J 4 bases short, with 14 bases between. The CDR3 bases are TGTGCCAGCAGCTTGGTCGGACAGCTAAATTACGAGCAGTACTTC. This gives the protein CASSLVGQLNYEQYF.

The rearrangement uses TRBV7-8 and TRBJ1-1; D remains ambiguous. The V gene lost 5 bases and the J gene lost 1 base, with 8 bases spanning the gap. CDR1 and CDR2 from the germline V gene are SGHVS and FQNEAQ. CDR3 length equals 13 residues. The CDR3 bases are TGTGCCAGCAGCCATGGCCGGAACACTGAAGCTTTCTTT. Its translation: CASSHGRNTEAFF.

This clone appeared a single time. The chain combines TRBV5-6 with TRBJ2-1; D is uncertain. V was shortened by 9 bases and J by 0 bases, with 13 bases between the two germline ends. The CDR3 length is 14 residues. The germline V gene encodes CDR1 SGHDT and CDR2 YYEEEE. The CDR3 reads CATASAGSYNEQFF. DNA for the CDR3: TGTGCCACCGCGTCAGCAGGCTCCTACAATGAGCAGTTCTTC. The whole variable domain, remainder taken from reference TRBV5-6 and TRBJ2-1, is DAGVTQSPTHLIKTRGQQVTLRCSPKSGHDTVSWYQQALGQGPQFIFQYYEEEERQRGNFPDRFSGHQFPNYSSELNVNALLLGDSALYLCATASAGSYNEQFFGPGTRLTVL.

The CDR3 DNA sequence: TGTGCCGCCGGGGGGAGGGGTAACTATGGCTACACCTTC. Encoded protein: CAAGGRGNYGYTF. The rearrangement joins TRBV6-6 to TRBJ1-2; possibly TRBD1 for D (5 bases). CDR3 length equals 13 residues. V gave up 11 bases and J gave up 1 base, with 14 bases separating them. CDR1 MNHNY and CDR2 SVGAGI come from the germline V gene (reference sequence).